The 26 T cell receptor beta chains presented below share a single source sample, sequenced in a study of glioma-infiltrating T cells. TCR alpha and beta CDR3 regions were amplified from RNA using iRepertoire nested multiplex PCR. From the multiplex PCR reads, TCRdb called clonotypes with MiXCR, one entry per CDR3 protein. The sample records around 190,000 distinct CDR3 sequences, around 32% being singletons. Sequencing was carried out using glioma tissue, nonneoplastic brain tissue, or PBMCs (not recorded which). The receptor source for this set is a human donor with low-grade glioma or glioblastoma, undergoing nonglioma brain surgery, or in good health (not recorded which).

This clonotype showed up many times. The gene calls are TRBV6-2 or TRBV6-3 and TRBJ1-2, with 7 bases that match TRBD1. J was trimmed by 8 bases and V by 6 bases; bases with no gene match: 12. The CDR3 is 14 residues long. Germline assignment: CDR1 MNHEY and CDR2 SVGEGT. CDR3 in amino acids: CASSHPGTARGYTF. The CDR3 nucleotides are TGTGCCAGCAGCCACCCCGGGACAGCTAGGGGCTACACCTTC.

The V gene is TRBV4-1, the J gene TRBJ1-4; 8 nucleotides agree with TRBD1. Losses at the gene ends were 4 bases for V and 8 bases for J; bases not matched to a gene: 9. Germline V gene data show CDR1 as MGHRA and CDR2 as YSYEKL. This CDR3 contains 15 residues. This chain's CDR3 is CASSPMTGEEEKLFF. The CDR3 DNA sequence: TGCGCCAGCAGCCCGATGACAGGGGAGGAGGAAAAACTGTTTTTT.

To note about this clonotype: One end of the junction fails to match germline, which may point to a read error. The CDR3 bases are TGTGCCACCAGCAGAGAGAGGGGTGGGTCTTACAATAAGCAGTTCTTC. It is translated as CATSRERGGSYNKQFF. The gene calls are TRBV15 and TRBJ2-1; TRBD1 or TRBD2 may be the D gene (5 bases each). The CDR3 runs to 16 residues. CDR1 LNHNV and CDR2 YYDKDF come from the germline V gene (reference sequence).

This clonotype has at least ten counts. The CDR3 bases are TGCAGTGCTAGGGCCGAACCGGGACAGGGAAACAATGAGCAGTTCTTC. It encodes CSARAEPGQGNNEQFF. This chain connects TRBV20-1 to TRBJ2-1, with 9 bases identical to TRBD1. The CDR3 contains 16 residues. Germline V lookup: CDR1 DFQATT, CDR2 SNEGSKA (reference sequence). J was trimmed by 5 bases and V by 3 bases; bases with no gene match: 11.

Ten or more counts support this clonotype. The gene calls are TRBV6-2 or TRBV6-3 and TRBJ2-2; D is unresolved. The CDR3 loop spans 12 amino acids. Germline CDR1 and CDR2: MNHEY and SVGEGT. The germline V and J ends were trimmed by 1 base and 7 bases, with 4 bases remaining between them. This CDR3 reads CASSYYLGELFF. CDR3 bases: TGTGCCAGCAGTTACTACCTCGGGGAGCTGTTTTTT.

With respect to this clonotype: Since the CDR3 does not end with the conserved phenylalanine or tryptophan, this likely comes from a read error. Because the CDR3's place on the DNA is in doubt, the DNA is left out and the CDR3 is given as listed by TCRdb. The chain recombines TRBV6-1 with TRBJ2-5; the D segment call TRBD2 is taken from the table without a DNA check. Germline values: CDR1 MNHNS, CDR2 SASEGT. 15 amino acids form the CDR3, both terminal residues included. This chain's CDR3 is CASSRTSSGSETEYL.

Points on this clonotype: Here the CDR3 omits its conserved ending phenylalanine or tryptophan, so a read error is the likely source. V gene TRBV19 combines with J gene TRBJ1-1; weak D call: TRBD1 (5 bases). Germline assignment: CDR1 LNHDA and CDR2 SQIVND (reference sequence). The CDR3 is 13 residues long. V lost 5 bases and J lost 11, with 18 bases in between. The CDR3 sequence is CASSPRGPGVAFS. CDR3 sequence (DNA): TGTGCCAGTAGTCCACGGGGCCCCGGCGTGGCTTTCTCT.

The chain links TRBV6-2 or TRBV6-3 to TRBJ2-1, with TRBD2 matching 8 bases. Germline values: CDR1 MNHEY, CDR2 SVGEGT. V lost 7 bases to trimming and J lost 6 bases; unmatched junction nucleotides: 8. This CDR3 region has 14 residues. CDR3 amino acids: CASKMSGRTNEQFF. CDR3 coding DNA: TGTGCCAGCAAAATGAGCGGGAGAACCAATGAGCAGTTCTTC.

A remark on this clonotype: A read error may account for a junction end that differs from germline. The chain is built from TRBV20-1 and TRBJ1-1, with D possibly TRBD1 on 6 matching bases. The CDR3 totals 12 residues. The germline CDR1 and CDR2 sequences are DFQATT and SNEGSKA (reference sequence). The CDR3 coding sequence is TGCAGTGCGAGGGGGGCCAGGGCTGAATCTTTCTTT. It codes for CSARGARAESFF.

This clonotype came up a few times. The chain uses TRBV19 and TRBJ2-3; D gene uncertain. The CDR3 sequence is 12 residues long. Germline CDR1 reads LNHDA; CDR2 reads SQIVND (reference sequence). Between the trimmed V and J ends, which lost 6 bases and 4 bases, there was a span of 8 bases. CDR3 in amino acids: CASSATADTQYF. As DNA, the CDR3 is TGTGCCAGTAGCGCGACCGCAGATACGCAGTATTTT.

At least ten counts were recorded for this clonotype. This rearrangement joins TRBV27 to TRBJ2-1; D is perhaps TRBD1 or TRBD2 (5 bases each). The CDR3 loop spans 14 amino acids. The V gene's germline CDR1 is MNHEY and CDR2 SMNVEV (reference sequence). Between the trimmed V and J ends, which lost 2 bases and 9 bases, there was a span of 14 bases. The CDR3 sequence is CASSLAGNQGEQFF. The CDR3 DNA reads TGTGCCAGCAGTTTAGCCGGGAACCAGGGTGAGCAGTTCTTC.

The sample holds many counts of this clonotype. V and J are TRBV6-1 and TRBJ2-7; 10 bases map to TRBD1. Germline CDR1 reads MNHNS; CDR2 reads SASEGT. This CDR3 has 14 residues. V shed 5 bases and J 5 bases; nucleotides not matched to a gene: 6. The DNA of the CDR3 is TGTGCCAGCAGTTTCGACAGGGGGCGCGACGAGCAGTACTTC. This encodes CASSFDRGRDEQYF.

At least ten counts were recorded for this clonotype. The V and J genes are TRBV6-1 and TRBJ2-7; D is unresolved. Germline CDR1 reads MNHNS; CDR2 reads SASEGT. Trimming took off 6 bases at V and 2 bases at J, with 17 bases between the two ends. The length of the CDR3 is 15 residues. As DNA, the CDR3 is TGTGCCAGCAGCTCCCGAGACGGTCCGACCTACGAGCAGTACTTC. Its protein product is CASSSRDGPTYEQYF.

Note on this clonotype: Possible read error: a much larger clone is one base away. The V call is TRBV4-1, the J call TRBJ1-2; possible D gene TRBD1, 6 bases. This CDR3 contains 16 residues. CDR1 MGHRA and CDR2 YSYEKL come from the germline V gene. The CDR3, as DNA: TGCGCCAGCAGCCAAGATGGCGACAGGTCTAACTGTGGCTACACCTTC. The encoded protein is CASSQDGDRSNCGYTF.

This clonotype was detected a few times. This clone may be a read error of a much larger clone one base away. The rearrangement uses TRBV7-9 and TRBJ2-1, with TRBD2 matching 10 bases. CDR1 is SEHNR, CDR2 FQNEAQ, per germline (reference sequence). CDR3 length: 15 amino acids. The V segment lost 1 base and the J segment 7 bases; nucleotides outside the gene matches: 4. The CDR3 DNA reads as TGTGCCAGCAGCTTAGTGCTAGCGGGAGAGAATGAGCAGTTCTTC. Protein sequence: CASSLVLAGENEQFF. The variable domain in full, completed from reference TRBV7-9 and TRBJ2-1, reads DTGVSQNPRHKITKRGQNVTFRCDPISEHNRLYWYRQTLGQGPEFLTYFQNEAQLEKSRLLSDRFSAERPKGSFSTLEIQRTEQGDSAMYLCASSLVLAGENEQFFGPGTRLTVL.

This clonotype was recorded once. The chain combines TRBV6-2 or TRBV6-3 with TRBJ2-1; 7 bases line up with TRBD2. Germline V gene data show CDR1 as MNHEY and CDR2 as SVGEGT. V shed 2 bases, J shed 4 bases, and the junction held 8 bases outside the gene matches. CDR3 length equals 16 residues. The CDR3 nucleotides read TGTGCCAGCAGTTACGAGCAGGGAGGGTTTTACAATGAGCAGTTCTTC. Translating gives CASSYEQGGFYNEQFF.

This clonotype was seen repeatedly, ten times or more. The gene calls are TRBV7-9 and TRBJ2-7; TRBD1 agrees at 7 bases. The V gene end was trimmed by 5 bases and the J gene end by 5 bases; junction bases not matched to a gene: 6. Germline assignment: CDR1 SEHNR and CDR2 FQNEAQ (reference sequence). This CDR3 has 13 residues. CDR3 sequence: CASSLRTGDEQYF. Here the CDR3 DNA reads TGTGCCAGCAGCCTTCGGACAGGCGACGAGCAGTACTTC.

The table lists this clonotype with many counts. J is TRBJ2-1 and V is TRBV20-1, with 12 bases aligning to TRBD2. The CDR3 is made up of 15 amino acids. Germline-derived CDR1 and CDR2 are DFQATT and SNEGSKA (reference sequence). V shed 5 bases and J 8 bases; nucleotides not matched to a gene: 10. CDR3 sequence reads: CSAEPTSGSRYEQFF. CDR3 nucleotide sequence: TGCAGTGCTGAACCGACTAGCGGGAGTAGGTATGAGCAGTTCTTC.

This clonotype was seen repeatedly, ten times or more. The chain carries TRBV27 and TRBJ2-1, with 8 bases lining up with TRBD2. The CDR3 length is 20 residues. Germline V gives CDR1 MNHEY, CDR2 SMNVEV (reference sequence). V lost 7 bases, J lost 8 bases, and 28 bases stayed unmatched. The CDR3, as DNA: TGTGCCAGCACCCCAGTAGCGGGGAGGGGTCCCTTCATAGGATTCGATGAGCAGTTCTTC. Translated, it gives CASTPVAGRGPFIGFDEQFF.

Note on this clonotype: A read error may be the cause here, since a much bigger clone is one base away. This chain links TRBV28 with TRBJ2-5; D gene uncertain. Trimming cost V 3 bases and J 11 bases, with 13 bases left between them. CDR3 length: 12 amino acids. CDR1 MDHEN and CDR2 SYDVKM come from the germline V gene. CDR3 in amino acids: CASSFPSNEQYF. The CDR3, as DNA: TGTGCCAGCAGTTTCCCCAGCAATGAGCAGTACTTC. Full variable domain (outside the CDR3, taken from reference TRBV28 and TRBJ2-5): DVKVTQSSRYLVKRTGEKVFLECVQDMDHENMFWYRQDPGLGLRLIYFSYDVKMKEKGDIPEGYSVSREKKERFSLILESASTNQTSMYLCASSFPSNEQYFGPGTRLLVL.

The chain recombines TRBV29-1 with TRBJ2-7, with D hard to call. CDR1 SQVTM and CDR2 ANQGSEA come from the germline V gene. This CDR3 has 12 amino acids. V was trimmed by 3 bases and J by 5 bases, leaving 11 bases between them. The CDR3 DNA is TGCAGCGTTGAGCAGAGCCCCCACGAGCAGTACTTC. This sequence encodes CSVEQSPHEQYF.

Of note for this clonotype: Since a much larger clone is just one base distant, this may be a read error. The final CDR3 position lacks the conserved phenylalanine or tryptophan, pointing to a likely read error. This chain joins TRBV7-9 and TRBJ1-2; a weak D match, TRBD1 (5 bases). Deletions cut 5 bases from V and 4 bases from J, with 14 bases between. CDR3 length: 14 residues. The V gene's germline CDR1 is SEHNR and CDR2 FQNEAQ (reference sequence). DNA for the CDR3: TGTGCCAGCAGCCAAAACGTACAGGTCTATGGCTACACCTCC. Translation: CASSQNVQVYGYTS.

Note on this clonotype: A much more abundant neighbour one base away suggests this may be a read error. This sequence joins TRBV4-2 and TRBJ1-1; a weak D match, TRBD1 (5 bases). The germline V gene has CDR1 LGHNA and CDR2 YNFKEQ. V lost 0 bases to trimming and J lost 2 bases, with 16 bases between them. The CDR3 has 17 amino acids. The CDR3 is CASSQDPGAEQNTEAFF. As DNA, the CDR3 is TGTGCCAGCAGCCAAGATCCCGGGGCAGAACAAAACACTGAAGCTTTCTTT.

The chain is built from TRBV7-9 and TRBJ1-1; D is undetermined. Germline assignment: CDR1 SEHNR and CDR2 FQNEAQ (reference sequence). Trimming stripped 2 bases from V and 11 bases from J, with 15 bases between. The CDR3 extends over 13 amino acids. The CDR3 here is CASSLTGSPGAFF. DNA for the CDR3: TGTGCCAGCAGCTTAACGGGGTCCCCTGGCGCTTTCTTT.

This clonotype was counted between two and nine times. This chain links TRBV12-3 or TRBV12-4 with TRBJ1-3; possibly TRBD1 for D (6 bases). Trimming cost V 5 bases and J 0 bases, with 14 bases left between them. CDR3 size: 16 residues. The CDR3 protein is CASSPGGPLSGNTIYF. In DNA form, the CDR3 reads TGTGCCAGCAGTCCGGGGGGGCCACTCTCTGGAAACACCATATATTTT.

The rearrangement uses TRBV4-1 and TRBJ2-5; D unclear. The CDR3 spans 14 residues. The germline V gene has CDR1 MGHRA and CDR2 YSYEKL. V shed 4 bases and J shed 4 bases, with 13 bases lying between them. The CDR3 loop is CASSLSGSGETQYF. The CDR3, as DNA: TGCGCCAGCAGCCTGTCCGGATCGGGAGAGACCCAGTACTTC.